This T cell receptor (beta chain) was recorded in a study of metastatic and nonmetastatic thyroid tumors. Study background: A comparison of repertoires was made across blood and tumor or nodule tissue from malignant and benign thyroid patients.

In regard to this clone: Antigen unknown.

Methods used by the authors: Clinicopathological groups supplied CDR3 differences that were used to build a distant-metastasis classifier for papillary thyroid cancer. TCRdb recomputed clones from the PCR reads via MiXCR. The V and J calls were determined by TCRdb, not by the authors. The repertoire consists of over 15,000 clones, with 25% to 30% occurring once and the leading ten covering 15% to 17%. Until they underwent thyroid surgery, no patient had received any treatment. This CDR3 spans 11 amino acids. Per the germline V gene, CDR1 is MNHNS and CDR2 is SASEGT. Trimming removed 0 bases at V and 7 bases at J, with 3 bases between. Findings and limits, study-wide: As reported, TCR beta diversity in blood and tumor was significantly higher in malignant thyroid tumors than in benign nodules.

The sample consisted of tumor tissue. The sequence was collected from a female donor with papillary thyroid cancer or a benign thyroid nodule (not recorded which). Some clones in this sample may be carry-over from other donors' samples. This sequence joins TRBV6-1 and TRBJ1-2; D uncertain. The CDR3 region is CASSEAPGYTF. In nucleotides, the CDR3 is TGTGCCAGCAGTGAAGCCCCTGGCTACACCTTC.